This entry describes one T cell receptor beta chain. The antigen remains undetermined. The sample's time point: cycle 4 day 1 (C4D1), after about 6 weeks of nivolumab. Brentuximab vedotin exposure varied, and every patient relapsed after autologous stem cell transplantation. TCRdb's copy holds only in-frame clones and misses some; the assay was immunoSEQ multiplex PCR. Among about 90,000 clones, around 80% were seen once, and the ten largest hold about 18%. This sample is drawn from a study of PD-1 blockade in classical Hodgkin lymphoma. Study-level findings and limits: Patients starting nivolumab under 1 year after ASCT were excluded. What drove the repertoire differences, possibly disease activity or prior therapy, has not been defined.

V lost 2 bases, J lost 4 bases, and 10 bases lay in between. The germline gives CDR1 SGDLS, CDR2 YYNGEE. This CDR3 has 14 amino acids. The sequencing used peripheral blood mononuclear cells (PBMCs), collected before the fourth cycle of nivolumab. The chain carries TRBV9 and TRBJ1-3, with D unresolved. The receptor's source is a human donor with classical Hodgkin lymphoma. The CDR3 loop reads CASSVDRSGNTIYF. Written as DNA, the CDR3 is TGTGCCAGCAGCGTGGACCGTTCGGGAAACACCATATATTTT.